The 20 T cell receptor beta chains below were found in one sample sequenced in a study of human T cells and chemical hapten exposure. TCRdb ran MiXCR on the RACE reads and lists one entry per CDR3 protein. The table has more than 150,000 distinct CDR3 sequences, around 25% seen once. Regarding time point: patch test 3, about 24 weeks after DPC sensitization. Treatment meaning: therapeutic diphenylcyclopropenone sensitization with weekly scalp DPC. The sequences come from whole blood, collected in connection with sensitization to the hapten diphenylcyclopropenone (DPC). These receptor sequences come from a middle-aged woman with alopecia areata. Some clones in this sample may be carry-over from other donors' samples.

In its sample, this clonotype was seen a few times. CDR3 DNA sequence: TGTGCCAGCAGCCCCGGCCGGCGGGAGATCTCCACAGATACGCAGTATTTT. Its translation is CASSPGRREISTDTQYF. The J gene is TRBJ2-3, the V gene TRBV11-1; 7 nucleotides agree with TRBD2. Germline CDR1 and CDR2: SGHAT and FQDESV (reference sequence). Unmatched junction bases numbered 13, after V lost 5 bases and J lost 2 bases. The CDR3 spans 17 residues. The whole variable domain, remainder taken from reference TRBV11-1 and TRBJ2-3, is EAEVAQSPRYKITEKSQAVAFWCDPISGHATLYWYRQILGQGPELLVQFQDESVVDDSQLPKDRFSAERLKGVDSTLKIQPAELGDSAMYLCASSPGRREISTDTQYFGPGTRLTVL.

The table lists this clonotype with many counts. The genes are TRBV30 and TRBJ2-7; 7 bases match TRBD2. J gave up 7 bases and V 2 bases, and 8 bases lay outside the gene matches. CDR3 length: 13 residues. Germline V gene lookup returns CDR1 GTSNPN and CDR2 SVGIG (reference sequence). The CDR3 DNA is TGTGCCTGGAGTTCCTCCGGGAGGAGAGAGCAGTACTTC. It translates to CAWSSSGRREQYF.

J is TRBJ1-2 and V is TRBV7-9; no clear D. With 5 bases removed from V and 1 base from J, the gap between germline ends came to 8 bases. Germline V gene sequence: CDR1 SEHNR, CDR2 FQNEAQ (reference sequence). The CDR3 is 13 amino acids. The DNA for the CDR3 is TGTGCCAGCAGCCGCAGTGATAACTATGGCTACACCTTC. Translating gives CASSRSDNYGYTF. Based on the CDR3 plus reference TRBV7-9 and TRBJ1-2, the full variable domain is DTGVSQNPRHKITKRGQNVTFRCDPISEHNRLYWYRQTLGQGPEFLTYFQNEAQLEKSRLLSDRFSAERPKGSFSTLEIQRTEQGDSAMYLCASSRSDNYGYTFGSGTRLTVV.

J is TRBJ2-7 and V is TRBV7-2, with D perhaps being TRBD1 or TRBD2 (5 bases each). This CDR3 contains 15 residues. Trimming stripped 1 base from V and 4 bases from J, with 14 bases between. CDR1 SGHTA and CDR2 FQGNSA come from the germline V gene. The CDR3 sequence: CASSLDGTEAYEQYF. In DNA, the CDR3 is TGTGCCAGCAGCTTAGATGGGACGGAAGCTTACGAGCAGTACTTC.

Only a few counts were recorded for this clonotype. The chain carries TRBV30 and TRBJ1-5; D remains ambiguous. The CDR3 totals 11 residues. The ends were cut back, 5 bases at V and 7 bases at J, with 9 bases in the middle. Germline V gene sequence: CDR1 GTSNPN, CDR2 SVGIG (reference sequence). The CDR3 DNA sequence: TGTGCCTGGGGTTACGGACAGCCCCAGCATTTT. This codes for CAWGYGQPQHF. Drawing the rest from reference TRBV30 and TRBJ1-5, the complete variable domain is SQTIHQWPATLVQPVGSPLSLECTVEGTSNPNLYWYRQAAGRGLQLLFYSVGIGQISSEVPQNLSASRPQDRQFILSSKKLLLSDSGFYLCAWGYGQPQHFGDGTRLSIL.

The V call is TRBV5-1, the J call TRBJ1-1; D not certain. Trimming took 0 bases from V and 1 from J, leaving 7 bases between them. The CDR3 is 14 amino acids. Germline values: CDR1 SGHRS, CDR2 YFSETQ. The CDR3 sequence: CASSLVSENTEAFF. The CDR3 DNA sequence: TGCGCCAGCAGCTTGGTGTCAGAGAACACTGAAGCTTTCTTT.

V and J are TRBV6-2 or TRBV6-3 and TRBJ2-1; 12 positions match TRBD2. V lost 0 bases, J lost 10 bases, and 13 bases stayed unmatched. The germline V gene has CDR1 MNHEY and CDR2 SVGEGT. The CDR3 totals 18 residues. Here the CDR3 reads CASSYSRLAGDLRVEQFF. The CDR3 DNA follows: TGTGCCAGCAGTTACTCGAGACTAGCGGGGGATCTGCGGGTCGAGCAGTTCTTC.

This clonotype turned up a few times. The chain employs TRBV4-3 and TRBJ2-7, with 9 positions matching TRBD1. V lost 3 bases and J lost 5; bases outside the gene matches: 8. CDR1 and CDR2 (germline): LGHNA, YSLEER. The CDR3 contains 15 residues. CDR3 coding DNA: TGCGCCAGCAGCCAGCCGGGACAGGGTCTGGACGAGCAGTACTTC. Protein product: CASSQPGQGLDEQYF.

The chain recombines TRBV7-2 with TRBJ2-7; 8 bases align to TRBD2. The germline V gene encodes CDR1 SGHTA and CDR2 FQGNSA. The CDR3 has 18 residues. Germline trimming cut 5 bases from V and 4 bases from J; bases unmatched to any gene: 19. CDR3 sequence: CASSHGHGGGLARYEQYF. The CDR3 DNA sequence: TGTGCCAGCAGCCACGGCCATGGGGGAGGACTAGCCCGATACGAGCAGTACTTC.

Only a few counts were recorded for this clonotype. CDR3 bases: TGTGCCAGCAGTGGCCTAGCCGGGAGGGCCCACAATGAGCAGTTCTTC. Its protein is CASSGLAGRAHNEQFF. The J gene is TRBJ2-1, the V gene TRBV7-2; 8 positions agree with TRBD2. The germline gives CDR1 SGHTA, CDR2 FQGNSA. V lost 6 bases and J lost 5; bases outside the gene matches: 12. The CDR3 runs 16 residues.

This clonotype was picked up a small number of times. The V and J genes are TRBV9 and TRBJ1-1, with 7 bases that match TRBD1. Trimming cost V 4 bases and J 0 bases; bases outside gene matches: 6. Germline CDR1 and CDR2: SGDLS and YYNGEE. There are 15 residues in the CDR3. The CDR3 nucleotides read TGTGCCAGCAGCCTAGGGGGCAGGCTGAACACTGAAGCTTTCTTT. This encodes CASSLGGRLNTEAFF. Looking up the rest from reference TRBV9 and TRBJ1-1 gives the full variable domain: DSGVTQTPKHLITATGQRVTLRCSPRSGDLSVYWYQQSLDQGLQFLIQYYNGEERAKGNILERFSAQQFPDLHSELNLSSLELGDSALYFCASSLGGRLNTEAFFGQGTRLTVV.

There are a few counts of this clonotype. This rearrangement joins TRBV6-5 to TRBJ2-7, with 13 bases fitting TRBD2. Germline V CDR1 and CDR2: MNHEY, SVGAGI. Trimming removed 6 bases from V and 2 bases from J; junction bases left unmatched: 10. The CDR3 length is 17 residues. CDR3 protein: CASSSPSGTSGTYEQYF. For the CDR3, the DNA is TGTGCCAGCAGCTCACCCTCCGGGACTAGCGGGACCTACGAGCAGTACTTC.

The chain couples TRBV20-1 to TRBJ2-1, with 13 nucleotides matching TRBD2. The CDR3 runs 14 residues. In germline, CDR1 is DFQATT, CDR2 SNEGSKA (reference sequence). Losses at the gene ends were 6 bases for V and 9 bases for J; bases not matched to a gene: 8. CDR3 DNA: TGCAGTGCGCCGGGACTAGCGGGACTTGGTGAGCAGTTCTTC. It yields the protein CSAPGLAGLGEQFF.

V gene TRBV12-3 or TRBV12-4 combines with J gene TRBJ2-7; D possibly matches TRBD1 or TRBD2 (5 bases each). The CDR3 covers 14 residues. Trimming took off 6 bases at V and 5 bases at J, with 17 bases between the two ends. The CDR3 is CASRWGLPDHEQYF. In DNA form, the CDR3 reads TGTGCCAGCAGATGGGGGTTACCGGACCACGAGCAGTACTTC.

The V gene is TRBV9, the J gene TRBJ2-3, with D tentatively TRBD2 (6 bases). CDR3 length: 15 residues. Germline V gene sequence: CDR1 SGDLS, CDR2 YYNGEE. V gave up 0 bases and J gave up 1 base, with 9 bases separating them. The CDR3 DNA sequence: TGTGCCAGCAGCGTAGACGGGAGCCGCACAGATACGCAGTATTTT. Amino acid sequence: CASSVDGSRTDTQYF. The entire variable domain, with the rest obtained from reference TRBV9 and TRBJ2-3, is as follows: DSGVTQTPKHLITATGQRVTLRCSPRSGDLSVYWYQQSLDQGLQFLIQYYNGEERAKGNILERFSAQQFPDLHSELNLSSLELGDSALYFCASSVDGSRTDTQYFGPGTRLTVL.

The chain links TRBV10-3 to TRBJ2-7, with 7 bases fitting TRBD2. Germline V gives CDR1 ENHRY, CDR2 SYGVKD. The V gene end was trimmed by 6 bases and the J gene end by 2 bases; junction bases not matched to a gene: 7. There are 14 residues in the CDR3. This chain's CDR3 is CAIRKTSFPYEQYF. Here the CDR3 DNA reads TGTGCCATCAGAAAGACTAGCTTCCCCTACGAGCAGTACTTC.

This clonotype appeared a few times. The V and J genes are TRBV7-8 and TRBJ2-5, with 9 bases that match TRBD1. Unmatched junction bases numbered 2, after V lost 2 bases and J lost 4 bases. The CDR3 has 14 amino acids. CDR1 is SGHVS, CDR2 FQNEAQ, per germline. The CDR3 nucleotides are TGTGCCAGCAGCTTAACGGACAGGGGAGAGACCCAGTACTTC. Residues: CASSLTDRGETQYF.

The sample holds a few counts of this clonotype. This chain connects TRBV3-1 to TRBJ2-5; TRBD1 or TRBD2 may be the D gene (5 bases each). The CDR3 is made up of 12 amino acids. CDR1 and CDR2 from the germline V gene are LGHDT and YNNKEL (reference sequence). V was pared by 6 bases and J by 2 bases, with 7 bases between. The CDR3 nucleotides read TGTGCCAGCAGGGGACGACAAGAGACCCAGTACTTC. Translation gives CASRGRQETQYF.

The V and J genes are TRBV28 and TRBJ1-1, with D possibly TRBD1 on 5 matching bases. The germline gives CDR1 MDHEN, CDR2 SYDVKM. Trimming left V 2 bases short and J 8 bases short, with 9 bases between. The CDR3 has 12 residues. The CDR3 DNA is TGTGCCAGCAGTTTAGGACACCGCGAAGCTTTCTTT. Residues: CASSLGHREAFF. Drawing the rest from reference TRBV28 and TRBJ1-1, the complete variable domain is DVKVTQSSRYLVKRTGEKVFLECVQDMDHENMFWYRQDPGLGLRLIYFSYDVKMKEKGDIPEGYSVSREKKERFSLILESASTNQTSMYLCASSLGHREAFFGQGTRLTVV.

This clonotype occurred once. This chain connects TRBV6-2 or TRBV6-3 to TRBJ1-2, with D possibly being TRBD1 (6 bases). Deletions cut 2 bases from V and 4 bases from J, with 11 bases between. The V gene's germline CDR1 is MNHEY and CDR2 SVGEGT. This CDR3 is 14 amino acids long. The CDR3 here is CASSYDRKGYGYTF. The CDR3 region has the DNA TGTGCCAGCAGTTACGACAGGAAAGGCTATGGCTACACCTTC.